This T cell receptor (beta chain) was sequenced for a study of graft-versus-host responses after intestinal transplantation. This CDR3 has 14 amino acids. About this clone itself: Its antigen is as yet unknown. Within the sample, other DNA sequences also encode this same CDR3.

Sequencing used immunoSEQ multiplex PCR; TCRdb keeps in-frame clones, though not all of them. The profile shows under 150,000 clones, around nine tenths of them singletons. This TCR derives from a human donor who received an intestinal transplant. Sequencing was performed on unstimulated CD4+ T cells sorted from spleen or lymph node cells, taken before intestinal transplant. This chain uses TRBV12-2 with TRBJ1-5. TRBV12-2 constitutes a pseudogene. The chain's CDR3 is CASRLEGMNQPQHF. In DNA form, the CDR3 reads TGTGCAAGTCGCTTGGAGGGGATGAATCAGCCCCAGCACTTT.